These T cell receptor beta chains were read from a single sample in a study of T cell clonotyping in hematopoietic cell transplantation. Libraries were prepared by immunoSEQ multiplex PCR; TCRdb keeps only in-frame clonotypes and omits some of them. Among around 1,000 clones listed, 65% to 85% were seen once. The sample here was PBMCs, taken 30 days after allogeneic stem cell transplant. Receptors were obtained from a female patient aged 50-59 years who had an allogeneic stem cell transplant, so the T cells may come from the graft donor. Some clones in this sample may be carry-over from other donors' samples. CDR3s include the opening cysteine and the closing phenylalanine or tryptophan. Each record gives: CDR3 DNA, CDR3 protein, J gene, clone size, V gene, D gene. The D gene is left open where the match is weak. Size tells how often a clone was seen (once, few, many) or the class of an expanded clone, and some rows leave it out.

DNA: TGTGCCAGCAGATACTCGGGGCGGGCGAACACTGAAGCTTTCTTT; CDR3: CASRYSGRANTEAFF; J: TRBJ1-1; size: few; V: TRBV7-2; D: -
DNA: TGTGCCAGCAGTTCGATATCATCCGGGGCCGACTATGGCTACACCTTC; CDR3: CASSSISSGADYGYTF; J: TRBJ1-2; size: -; V: TRBV6-5; D: -
DNA: TGTGCCAGCAGCTTGGCCATCCGGGCCCTCGATCCCTATGGCTACACCTTC; CDR3: CASSLAIRALDPYGYTF; J: TRBJ1-2; size: -; V: TRBV5-4; D: -
DNA: TGTGCCAGCAGTCCGGGACTAGCGGTCTTGGGGCGGGAGCTGTTTTTT; CDR3: CASSPGLAVLGRELFF; J: TRBJ2-2; size: -; V: TRBV27; D: TRBD2
DNA: TGCGCCAGCAGCTTCAACCGGGACAGGGGAAGGGTTGGCGGCTACACCTTC; CDR3: CASSFNRDRGRVGGYTF; J: TRBJ1-2; size: -; V: TRBV5-1; D: TRBD1
DNA: TGTGCCAGCACCTCCGGGGGGAATCAGCCCCAGCATTTT; CDR3: CASTSGGNQPQHF; J: TRBJ1-5; size: -; V: TRBV7-9; D: -
DNA: TGCGCCAGCAGCCAAGAGAGTCTAGCGGGGGAAGAGACCCAGTACTTC; CDR3: CASSQESLAGEETQYF; J: TRBJ2-5; size: -; V: TRBV4-1; D: TRBD2
DNA: TGTGCCAGCAGCCGTGGGCCAGCGGAGGGCTACACCTTC; CDR3: CASSRGPAEGYTF; J: TRBJ1-2; size: -; V: TRBV7-3; D: -
DNA: TGTGCCAGCAGCTTAAGGTCGGGACTCGGGTACGAGCAGTACTTC; CDR3: CASSLRSGLGYEQYF; J: TRBJ2-7; size: -; V: TRBV7-3; D: -
DNA: TGTGCCAGCAGTGAAGGGACTAGCGGGAGCGTGCAGTACTTC; CDR3: CASSEGTSGSVQYF; J: TRBJ2-7; size: -; V: TRBV2; D: TRBD2
DNA: TGTGCCAGCAGGGGGACAGGGGGCTACGAGCAGTACTTC; CDR3: CASRGTGGYEQYF; J: TRBJ2-7; size: -; V: TRBV5-6; D: TRBD1
DNA: TGTGCCATCAGTGCTCTAGAAGCTTTCTTT; CDR3: CAISALEAFF; J: TRBJ1-1; size: -; V: TRBV10-3; D: -
DNA: TGCGCCAGCAGCCAAGCGATGAGGGGGCGAGTCTCCTACGAGCAGTACTTC; CDR3: CASSQAMRGRVSYEQYF; J: TRBJ2-7; size: -; V: TRBV4-1; D: TRBD1
DNA: TGTGCCAGCAGTTACGTCAGAGGTATTGAGCAGTTCTTC; CDR3: CASSYVRGIEQFF; J: TRBJ2-1; size: -; V: TRBV6-5; D: -
DNA: TGTGCCTGGAGTGGCGGATACACAGATACGCAGTATTTT; CDR3: CAWSGGYTDTQYF; J: TRBJ2-3; size: -; V: TRBV30; D: -
DNA: TGTGCCAGTAGTATAGGGAATCTACGAGCTTTCTTT; CDR3: CASSIGNLRAFF; J: TRBJ1-1; size: -; V: TRBV19; D: -
DNA: TGTGCCACCAGCAGAGAAGGAGGGAGCAATCAGCCCCAGCATTTT; CDR3: CATSREGGSNQPQHF; J: TRBJ1-5; size: -; V: TRBV15; D: -